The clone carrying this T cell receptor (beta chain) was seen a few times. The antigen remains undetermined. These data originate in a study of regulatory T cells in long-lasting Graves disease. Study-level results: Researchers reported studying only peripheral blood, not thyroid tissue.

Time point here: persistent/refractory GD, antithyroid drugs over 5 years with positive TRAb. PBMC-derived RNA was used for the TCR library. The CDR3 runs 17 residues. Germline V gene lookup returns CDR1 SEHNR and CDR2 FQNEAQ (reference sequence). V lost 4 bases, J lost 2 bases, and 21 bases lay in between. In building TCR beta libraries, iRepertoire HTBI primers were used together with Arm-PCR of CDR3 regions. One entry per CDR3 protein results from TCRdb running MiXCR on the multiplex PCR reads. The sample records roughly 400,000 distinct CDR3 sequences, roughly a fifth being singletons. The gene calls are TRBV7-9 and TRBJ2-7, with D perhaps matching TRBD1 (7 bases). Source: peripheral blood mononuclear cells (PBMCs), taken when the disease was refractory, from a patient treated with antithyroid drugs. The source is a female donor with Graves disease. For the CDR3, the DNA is TGTGCCAGCAGCTCCAATTCAGGGGGGCCGCCTCCCTACGAGCAGTACTTC. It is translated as CASSSNSGGPPPYEQYF.